The 14 T cell receptor beta chains below come from one sample, sequenced in a study of shared clonotypes between healthy human individuals (dated by TCRdb to 2020 to 2022). Library construction relied on the immunoSEQ multiplex PCR assay. TCRdb re-hosts the immuneACCESS table, in-frame sequences only. Its copies lack some clones; in the studies checked, an unresolved V gene accounts for under half of them, and the cause for the rest is not known. This sample lists about 600,000 clones; approximately 97% were detected once. The leading ten clones occupy around 0.057% of the sample. The sequenced sample was naive CD4+ T cells sorted from blood. Taken with the paper, the label for cell subset or site translates to: CD45RA+ positively selected. All receptors derive from a woman under 40 in good health.

This chain uses TRBV29-1 with TRBJ1-1; D is unresolved. Germline V gives CDR1 SQVTM, CDR2 ANQGSEA. The CDR3 is 14 amino acids. Trimming pared 0 bases from V and 0 bases from J, leaving 8 bases between. The DNA for the CDR3 is TGCAGCGTTGAAGATCCTGGAATGAACACTGAAGCTTTCTTT. Residues: CSVEDPGMNTEAFF. The entire variable domain, with the rest obtained from reference TRBV29-1 and TRBJ1-1, is as follows: SAVISQKPSRDICQRGTSLTIQCQVDSQVTMMFWYRQQPGQSLTLIATANQGSEATYESGFVIDKFPISRPNLTFSTLTVSNMSPEDSSIYLCSVEDPGMNTEAFFGQGTRLTVV.

This rearrangement joins TRBV5-8 to TRBJ1-1; D unclear. V was cut by 3 bases and J by 11 bases, with 11 bases left in between. CDR3 length: 11 amino acids. Germline V gene sequence: CDR1 SGHTS, CDR2 YDEGEE. CDR3 in DNA: TGTGCCAGCAGCTCACGTGTAGTTGCTTTCTTT. Amino acid sequence: CASSSRVVAFF.

The V and J genes are TRBV27 and TRBJ2-6; TRBD1 aligns across 9 bases. CDR1 and CDR2 from the germline V gene are MNHEY and SMNVEV (reference sequence). V dropped 6 bases and J dropped 0; count of bases not matched to a gene: 15. The CDR3 length is 20 residues. The DNA for the CDR3 is TGTGCCAGCAGCAACAGACTACGGGACAGGGAAAACTCTGGGGCCAACGTCCTGACTTTC. This gives the protein CASSNRLRDRENSGANVLTF.

V gene TRBV27 combines with J gene TRBJ2-5; no firm D call. The length of the CDR3 is 16 residues. V lost 2 bases and J 4 bases, leaving 17 bases between the germline ends. From germline, CDR1 is MNHEY and CDR2 SMNVEV (reference sequence). The CDR3 here is CASSLGSPPVGETQYF. CDR3 DNA: TGTGCCAGCAGTTTAGGGTCACCCCCAGTAGGAGAGACCCAGTACTTC.

V and J are TRBV7-9 and TRBJ2-7; D is perhaps TRBD2 (5 bases). Between the trimmed V and J ends, which lost 8 bases and 2 bases, there was a span of 13 bases. The CDR3 has 13 amino acids. Germline values: CDR1 SEHNR, CDR2 FQNEAQ (reference sequence). The DNA for the CDR3 is TGTGCCAGCCGCACCTCCGGGACCTACGAGCAGTACTTC. It encodes CASRTSGTYEQYF.

V gene TRBV6-5 combines with J gene TRBJ2-1; D is unclear. Trimming cost V 8 bases and J 4 bases, with 9 bases left between them. The CDR3 is 12 residues long. Per the germline V gene, CDR1 is MNHEY and CDR2 is SVGAGI. The CDR3 loop is CASLDPYNEQFF. CDR3 nucleotides: TGTGCCAGCTTGGACCCGTACAATGAGCAGTTCTTC.

This sequence joins TRBV5-4 and TRBJ2-1; D may correspond to TRBD1 or TRBD2 (5 bases each). Germline-derived CDR1 and CDR2 are SGHNT and YYREEE (reference sequence). V shed 3 bases and J shed 3 bases, with 16 bases lying between them. CDR3 length: 16 residues. The CDR3 DNA reads TGTGCCAGCAGCTCTCCAGGGAGAGCCAACTACAATGAGCAGTTCTTC. It encodes CASSSPGRANYNEQFF.

The V and J genes are TRBV28 and TRBJ1-1, with D tentatively TRBD1 (6 bases). Looked up from germline, CDR1 is MDHEN and CDR2 is SYDVKM. CDR3 length equals 16 residues. The V and J ends lost 3 bases and 7 bases respectively, with 21 bases between them. The CDR3 coding sequence is TGTGCCAGCAGTTTTCAAAAGGGGGTCCCCTTGGGTGAAGCTTTCTTT. It encodes CASSFQKGVPLGEAFF.

This chain connects TRBV5-1 to TRBJ2-7; no clear D. Looked up from germline, CDR1 is SGHRS and CDR2 is YFSETQ. V was clipped by 4 bases and J by 0 bases, with 11 bases between them. The CDR3 runs to 14 residues. The CDR3 sequence is CASSIDINSYEQYF. The DNA for the CDR3 is TGCGCCAGCAGCATCGATATTAACTCCTACGAGCAGTACTTC.

The chain is built from TRBV5-1 and TRBJ2-7, with 11 nucleotides matching TRBD2. CDR3 length: 16 amino acids. Germline V lookup: CDR1 SGHRS, CDR2 YFSETQ. The ends lost 5 bases at V and 2 bases at J; junction bases unmatched: 9. The CDR3 spells CASRGTGLAGPYEQYF. CDR3 bases: TGCGCCAGCAGGGGTACCGGACTAGCGGGTCCCTACGAGCAGTACTTC.

On this clone: Other nucleotide sequences from this sample produce the same CDR3. The V call is TRBV28, the J call TRBJ2-7; TRBD2 matches at 10 bases. Germline assignment: CDR1 MDHEN and CDR2 SYDVKM. The CDR3 is 14 residues long. With 2 bases clipped from V and 6 bases from J, the junction kept 4 bases outside the gene matches. CDR3 region: CASSLVLAGVEQYF. The DNA of the CDR3 is TGTGCCAGCAGTTTAGTTCTAGCGGGAGTCGAGCAGTACTTC. The whole variable domain, filled in from reference TRBV28 and TRBJ2-7, reads DVKVTQSSRYLVKRTGEKVFLECVQDMDHENMFWYRQDPGLGLRLIYFSYDVKMKEKGDIPEGYSVSREKKERFSLILESASTNQTSMYLCASSLVLAGVEQYFGPGTRLTVT.

This clone was counted once. This chain joins TRBV28 and TRBJ2-5; no clear D gene. The DNA end lines up better with TRBJ2-7; the J call may be wrong. The CDR3 is made up of 11 amino acids. Germline CDR1 reads MDHEN; CDR2 reads SYDVKM. The CDR3 DNA reads TGTGCCAGCAGTTCCTACTACGAGCAGTACTTC. This encodes CASSSYYEQYF.

The gene calls are TRBV9 and TRBJ2-3, with unresolved D. The germline CDR1 and CDR2 sequences are SGDLS and YYNGEE. With 4 bases removed from V and 5 bases from J, the gap between germline ends came to 23 bases. The length of the CDR3 is 17 residues. The CDR3 sequence is CASSPQKKGGAEDTQYF. The CDR3 DNA reads as TGTGCCAGCAGCCCCCAAAAAAAAGGCGGCGCGGAAGATACGCAGTATTTT. Using reference TRBV9 and TRBJ2-3 for the parts outside the CDR3, the full variable domain is DSGVTQTPKHLITATGQRVTLRCSPRSGDLSVYWYQQSLDQGLQFLIQYYNGEERAKGNILERFSAQQFPDLHSELNLSSLELGDSALYFCASSPQKKGGAEDTQYFGPGTRLTVL.

On this clone: Other nucleotide sequences in the sample specify the same CDR3. The chain combines TRBV28 with TRBJ2-7; no firm D call. Germline lookup yields CDR1 MDHEN and CDR2 SYDVKM. V was cut by 2 bases and J by 2 bases, with 10 bases left in between. The CDR3 runs 14 residues. The CDR3 here is CASSLGQAPYEQYF. CDR3 coding DNA: TGTGCCAGCAGTTTAGGCCAGGCCCCCTACGAGCAGTACTTC.